This T cell receptor (beta chain) was captured in a study of CD8+ T cells in alopecia areata. Remarks on this clone: As yet, its antigen is unknown.

Starting from PBMCs, sorting isolated CD4+ and CD8+ T cells. Study-level results: Normal skin contains resident alphabeta T cells, and these are also sequenced in scalp samples. In patients, TCRs were shared less clearly than in mice, and HLA may possibly be involved. Relative to normal scalp, lesional scalp, especially alopecia totalis/universalis, showed higher clonality.

With 6 bases removed from V and 5 bases from J, the gap between germline ends came to 9 bases. This CDR3 comprises 11 residues. Germline V gives CDR1 SQVTM, CDR2 ANQGSEA. RNA extraction was followed by reverse transcription into cDNA, which acted as the sequencing template. The table came from immunoSEQ multiplex PCR; TCRdb's copy has only in-frame clones and leaves some out. The table lists fewer than 110,000 clones, approximately 60% of them singletons. The origin of this receptor is a human donor in good health. The sequenced sample consisted of CD4+ T cells sorted from blood. The gene calls are TRBV29-1 and TRBJ2-3; D is undetermined. CDR3 protein: CSVYHLDTQYF. CDR3 in DNA: TGCAGCGTGTACCACTTAGATACGCAGTATTTT.